This TCR beta chain was documented in a study of OX40 agonist ivuxolimab in advanced cancers. Overall study: Dose-escalation patients had hepatocellular carcinoma, melanoma, renal cell or head and neck cancer. The study's findings and limits: Expanded clones belonging to CD8+ T cells outnumbered, on average, those of CD4+. At 0.1 to 3.0 mg/kg and by week 6, CD4+ and CD8+ T cells in the blood had expanded clonally. With doses of 0.1-3.0 mg/kg, partial responders showed among the lowest clonal expansion.

Note on this clone: Its antigen is not identified.

The table came from immunoSEQ multiplex PCR; TCRdb's copy has only in-frame clones and leaves some out. Of about 38,000 clones in the sample, around 80% were seen once. The CDR3 extends over 15 amino acids. Germline loops: CDR1 WSHSY, CDR2 SAAADI. V lost 11 bases to trimming and J lost 0 bases, with 19 bases between them. This clonotype was obtained from an adult with an advanced solid tumor such as melanoma, head and neck, liver or kidney cancer. J is TRBJ2-5 and V is TRBV10-2; D call uncertain. The specimen was CD4+ or CD8+ T cells sorted from blood, collected in a trial of the OX40 agonist ivuxolimab. CDR3 sequence reads: CASKMGRRDQETQYF. In DNA, the CDR3 is TGCGCCTCTAAGATGGGTAGGCGAGACCAAGAGACCCAGTACTTC.